Presented here are 18 T cell receptor beta chains from one specimen sequenced in a study of T cells in Graves' hyperthyroidism and ophthalmopathy. Amplification yielded TCR beta CDR3 regions, with RNA transcripts as the source. HTBI primers drove first-round RT-PCR of the TCR CDR3. TCRdb processed the multiplex PCR reads anew with MiXCR; each CDR3 protein has one entry. Of about 300,000 distinct CDR3 sequences listed, roughly 20% are singletons. Sequences were obtained from blood. Source of these receptors: a man between 50 and 59 years old with Graves' ophthalmopathy.

This chain connects TRBV27 to TRBJ1-1; D is possibly TRBD1 (5 bases). V was clipped by 3 bases and J by 1 base, with 12 bases between them. CDR1 is MNHEY, CDR2 SMNVEV, per germline (reference sequence). CDR3 size: 15 residues. CDR3 loop: CASSFRRQPNTEAFF. The CDR3 nucleotides are TGTGCCAGCAGTTTCCGGCGACAGCCGAACACTGAAGCTTTCTTT.

The genes are TRBV6-2 or TRBV6-3 and TRBJ1-3, with a possible D match to TRBD1 (6 bases). The CDR3 is made up of 18 amino acids. V was clipped by 5 bases and J by 2 bases, with 22 bases between them. From germline, CDR1 is MNHEY and CDR2 SVGEGT. The CDR3 nucleotides are TGTGCCAGCAGTCCGAGTATCGTACAGGGAAGTACTGGAAACACCATATATTTT. Encoded protein: CASSPSIVQGSTGNTIYF.

This clonotype was recorded many times. The chain carries TRBV20-1 and TRBJ1-4, with 12 bases matching TRBD1. CDR1 and CDR2 (germline): DFQATT, SNEGSKA (reference sequence). The CDR3 runs to 15 residues. The V segment lost 3 bases and the J segment 2 bases; nucleotides outside the gene matches: 1. DNA for the CDR3: TGCAGTGCTAGGGGACAGGGGGCGACTAATGAAAAACTGTTTTTT. Translation gives CSARGQGATNEKLFF.

The chain uses TRBV11-2 and TRBJ2-7; TRBD2 matches at 7 bases. The germline CDR1 and CDR2 sequences are SGHAT and FQNNGV. This CDR3 comprises 16 residues. Trimming at V came to 5 bases and at J to 3 bases, leaving 13 bases not matched to a gene. The CDR3 here is CASSPGGGEAGYEQYF. CDR3 coding DNA: TGTGCCAGCAGCCCGGGCGGGGGTGAAGCGGGCTACGAGCAGTACTTC.

The chain has TRBV9 and TRBJ2-3, with unresolved D. V was clipped by 0 bases and J by 2 bases, with 4 bases between them. From germline, CDR1 is SGDLS and CDR2 YYNGEE. The CDR3 contains 13 residues. The CDR3 sequence is CASSVADTDTQYF. The CDR3 nucleotides are TGTGCCAGCAGCGTAGCGGACACAGATACGCAGTATTTT.

The table lists this clonotype with many counts. The V and J genes are TRBV30 and TRBJ1-6, with TRBD1 identical over 7 bases. The CDR3 totals 14 residues. The V and J ends lost 2 bases and 9 bases, in that order; junction bases with no gene match: 7. The germline gives CDR1 GTSNPN, CDR2 SVGIG (reference sequence). Here the CDR3 reads CAWSSYNRGSPLHF. CDR3 DNA sequence: TGTGCCTGGAGTTCTTACAACAGGGGTTCACCCCTCCACTTT.

J is TRBJ2-1 and V is TRBV5-1; D gene ambiguous. V was trimmed by 0 bases and J by 8 bases, leaving 3 bases between them. Germline CDR1 SGHRS, CDR2 YFSETQ. The CDR3 spans 11 residues. CDR3: CASSLDDEQFF. CDR3 nucleotide sequence: TGCGCCAGCAGCTTGGACGATGAGCAGTTCTTC.

The sample holds many counts of this clonotype. This rearrangement joins TRBV27 to TRBJ2-7, with D perhaps matching TRBD2 (6 bases). The V gene's germline CDR1 is MNHEY and CDR2 SMNVEV (reference sequence). This CDR3 is 15 amino acids long. Trimming stripped 5 bases from V and 2 bases from J, with 16 bases between. This CDR3 is CASSPYSGEAYEQYF. In DNA form, the CDR3 reads TGTGCCAGCAGTCCCTATAGCGGCGAGGCCTACGAGCAGTACTTC.

This clonotype was recorded a few times. This chain links TRBV15 with TRBJ2-5, with TRBD2 identical over 13 bases. V gave up 3 bases and J gave up 1 base; unmatched junction bases: 2. The CDR3 runs 16 residues. Germline values: CDR1 LNHNV, CDR2 YYDKDF (reference sequence). CDR3 in amino acids: CATSRGLAGSQETQYF. The CDR3 nucleotides read TGTGCCACCAGCAGGGGACTAGCGGGATCCCAAGAGACCCAGTACTTC.

This clonotype was observed a few times. The gene calls are TRBV12-3 or TRBV12-4 and TRBJ2-7, with TRBD2 matching over 9 bases. The CDR3 is 13 residues long. J gave up 2 bases and V 4 bases, and 0 bases lay outside the gene matches. The CDR3 DNA follows: TGTGCCAGCAGTTCTAGCGGGGCCTACGAGCAGTACTTC. It specifies CASSSSGAYEQYF.

This clonotype was seen once. A much larger clonotype is one base distant, so this may be a read error. This chain uses TRBV5-5 with TRBJ2-5; D may be TRBD2 (7 bases). The CDR3 sequence is 13 residues long. Germline CDR1 reads SGHKS; CDR2 reads YYEKEE (reference sequence). CDR3 protein: CAGSGTQQETQYF. CDR3 in DNA: TGTGCCGGCAGCGGGACACAACAAGAGACCCAGTACTTC.

Remarks on this clonotype: One end of the junction varies from germline; a read error may be responsible. V and J are TRBV18 and TRBJ1-2; possibly TRBD1 for D (6 bases). Germline V CDR1 and CDR2: KGHSH, LQKENI. The CDR3 is 13 residues long. CDR3 bases: TGTGCCAGCTCACCACCGGGGGGACATTCTGACGCCTTC. Residues: CASSPPGGHSDAF.

This clonotype was observed a few times. The chain uses TRBV4-2 and TRBJ2-1; D is unresolved. Per the germline V gene, CDR1 is LGHNA and CDR2 is YNFKEQ. V lost 1 base and J lost 0, with 16 bases in between. The CDR3 totals 18 residues. The CDR3 nucleotides are TGTGCCAGCAGCCAAGGCCCGACTGGCGCAAGCTCCTACAATGAGCAGTTCTTC. This encodes CASSQGPTGASSYNEQFF.

This clonotype was counted many times. The chain uses TRBV3-1 and TRBJ1-1; D is ambiguous. The germline CDR1 and CDR2 sequences are LGHDT and YNNKEL (reference sequence). The length of the CDR3 is 12 residues. V gave up 0 bases and J gave up 4 bases, with 3 bases separating them. Written as DNA, the CDR3 is TGTGCCAGCAGCCAAGATCTCACTGAAGCTTTCTTT. Protein product: CASSQDLTEAFF.

The rearrangement joins TRBV29-1 to TRBJ2-2; D may be TRBD1 (5 bases). Trimming shortened V by 7 bases and J by 0 bases, and 9 bases separated the two germline ends. Per germline, CDR1 SQVTM and CDR2 ANQGSEA. This CDR3 has 13 amino acids. Here the CDR3 reads CSADSPNTGELFF. The CDR3 DNA reads as TGCAGCGCTGACAGCCCGAACACCGGGGAGCTGTTTTTT.

V gene TRBV11-2 combines with J gene TRBJ2-2; 7 positions agree with TRBD2. V shed 1 base and J 6 bases; nucleotides not matched to a gene: 11. The CDR3 loop spans 17 amino acids. CDR1 is SGHAT and CDR2 is FQNNGV in the germline V gene. For the CDR3, the DNA is TGTGCCAGCAGCTTAGTCACGGGACGGGGGGTCTCCGGGGAGCTGTTTTTT. Translating gives CASSLVTGRGVSGELFF.

In its sample, this clonotype was seen a few times. The J gene is TRBJ1-3, the V gene TRBV30; D ambiguous. V gave up 1 base and J gave up 1 base, with 5 bases separating them. The CDR3 contains 13 residues. The germline CDR1 and CDR2 sequences are GTSNPN and SVGIG (reference sequence). CDR3 coding DNA: TGTGCCTGGAGTGACGAGTCTGGAAACACCATATATTTT. Amino acid sequence: CAWSDESGNTIYF.

This clonotype appeared many times. J is TRBJ2-2 and V is TRBV7-9; D may be TRBD2 (5 bases). Germline CDR1 reads SEHNR; CDR2 reads FQNEAQ (reference sequence). CDR3 length: 14 amino acids. V lost 5 bases to trimming and J lost 8 bases, with 15 bases between them. The CDR3 reads CASSPGLRWGELFF. In DNA, the CDR3 is TGTGCCAGCAGCCCCGGACTGCGGTGGGGGGAGCTGTTTTTT.